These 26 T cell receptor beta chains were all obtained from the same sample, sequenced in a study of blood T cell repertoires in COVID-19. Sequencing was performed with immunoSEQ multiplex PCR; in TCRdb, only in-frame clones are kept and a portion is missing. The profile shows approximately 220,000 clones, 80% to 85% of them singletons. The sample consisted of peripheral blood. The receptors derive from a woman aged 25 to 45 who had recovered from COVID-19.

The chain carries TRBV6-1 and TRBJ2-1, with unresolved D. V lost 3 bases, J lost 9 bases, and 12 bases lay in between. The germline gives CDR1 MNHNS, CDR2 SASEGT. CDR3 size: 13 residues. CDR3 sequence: CASSEASNIEQFF. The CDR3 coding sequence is TGTGCCAGCAGTGAGGCTTCGAATATTGAGCAGTTCTTC.

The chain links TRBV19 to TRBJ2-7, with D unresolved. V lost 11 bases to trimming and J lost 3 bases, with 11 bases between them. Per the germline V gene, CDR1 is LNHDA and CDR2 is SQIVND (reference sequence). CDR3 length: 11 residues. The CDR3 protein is CAPFRFYEQYF. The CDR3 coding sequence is TGTGCCCCCTTCAGGTTCTACGAGCAGTACTTC.

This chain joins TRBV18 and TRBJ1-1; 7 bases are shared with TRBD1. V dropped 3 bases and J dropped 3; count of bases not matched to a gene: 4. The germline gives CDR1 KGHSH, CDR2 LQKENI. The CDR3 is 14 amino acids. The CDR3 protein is CASSPAGGHTEAFF. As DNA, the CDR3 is TGTGCCAGCTCACCGGCAGGGGGGCACACTGAAGCTTTCTTT.

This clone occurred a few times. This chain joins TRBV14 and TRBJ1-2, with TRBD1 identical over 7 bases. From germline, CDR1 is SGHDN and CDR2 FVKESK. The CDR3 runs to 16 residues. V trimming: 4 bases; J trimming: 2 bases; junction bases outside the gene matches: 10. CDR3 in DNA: TGTGCCAGCAGCCGGGACCGGGGACAGAGGAACTATGGCTACACCTTC. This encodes CASSRDRGQRNYGYTF.

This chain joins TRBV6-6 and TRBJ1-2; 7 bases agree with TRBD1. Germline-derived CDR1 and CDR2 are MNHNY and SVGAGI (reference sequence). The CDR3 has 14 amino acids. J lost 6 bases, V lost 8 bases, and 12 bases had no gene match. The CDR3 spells CASGRQGNADGYTF. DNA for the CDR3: TGTGCCAGCGGACGACAGGGAAACGCGGATGGCTACACCTTC.

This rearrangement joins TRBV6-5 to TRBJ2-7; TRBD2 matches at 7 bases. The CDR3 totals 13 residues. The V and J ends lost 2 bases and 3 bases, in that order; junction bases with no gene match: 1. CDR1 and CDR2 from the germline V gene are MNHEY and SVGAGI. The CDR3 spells CASSYASGYEQYF. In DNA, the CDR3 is TGTGCCAGCAGTTACGCTAGCGGCTACGAGCAGTACTTC.

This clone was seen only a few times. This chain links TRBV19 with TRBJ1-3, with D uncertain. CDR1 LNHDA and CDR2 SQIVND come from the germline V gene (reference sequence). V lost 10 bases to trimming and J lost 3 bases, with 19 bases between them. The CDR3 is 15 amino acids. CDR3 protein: CATSTEGFDGNTIYF. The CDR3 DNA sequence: TGTGCCACCAGCACCGAGGGATTTGATGGAAACACCATATATTTT.

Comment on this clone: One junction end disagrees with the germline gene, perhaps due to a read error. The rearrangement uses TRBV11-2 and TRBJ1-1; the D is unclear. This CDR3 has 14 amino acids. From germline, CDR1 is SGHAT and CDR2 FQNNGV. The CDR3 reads CASSKQRRRTGAFF. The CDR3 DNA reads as TGTGCCAGCAGCAAACAGCGGAGGCGGACTGGAGCTTTCTTT.

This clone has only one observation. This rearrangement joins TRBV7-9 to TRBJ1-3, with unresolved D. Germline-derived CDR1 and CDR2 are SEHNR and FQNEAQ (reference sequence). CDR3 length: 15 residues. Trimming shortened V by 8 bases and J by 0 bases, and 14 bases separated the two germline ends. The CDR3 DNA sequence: TGTGCCAGCGCTATAAACCAATTCTCTGGAAACACCATATATTTT. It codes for CASAINQFSGNTIYF. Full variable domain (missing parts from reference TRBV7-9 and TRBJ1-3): DTGVSQNPRHKITKRGQNVTFRCDPISEHNRLYWYRQTLGQGPEFLTYFQNEAQLEKSRLLSDRFSAERPKGSFSTLEIQRTEQGDSAMYLCASAINQFSGNTIYFGEGSWLTVV.

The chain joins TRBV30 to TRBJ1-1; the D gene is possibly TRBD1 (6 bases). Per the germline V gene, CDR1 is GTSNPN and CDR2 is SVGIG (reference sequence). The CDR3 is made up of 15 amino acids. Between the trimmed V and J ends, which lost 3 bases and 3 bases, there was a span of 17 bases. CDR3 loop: CAWRRRDNRYTEAFF. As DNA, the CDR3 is TGTGCCTGGAGGCGCCGGGACAATCGGTACACTGAAGCTTTCTTT.

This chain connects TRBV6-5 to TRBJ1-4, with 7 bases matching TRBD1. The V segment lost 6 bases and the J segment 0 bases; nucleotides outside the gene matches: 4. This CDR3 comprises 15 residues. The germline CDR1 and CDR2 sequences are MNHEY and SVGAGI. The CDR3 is CASSRQGSTNEKLFF. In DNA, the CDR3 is TGTGCCAGCAGCCGACAGGGTTCAACTAATGAAAAACTGTTTTTT.

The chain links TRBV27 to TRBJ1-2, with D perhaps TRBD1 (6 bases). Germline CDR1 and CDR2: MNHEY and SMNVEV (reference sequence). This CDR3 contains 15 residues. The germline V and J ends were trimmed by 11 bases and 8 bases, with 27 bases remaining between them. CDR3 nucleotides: TGTGCCCATATGGGCGGGGGCCCCATCAATCAGGGCTACACCTTC. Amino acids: CAHMGGGPINQGYTF.

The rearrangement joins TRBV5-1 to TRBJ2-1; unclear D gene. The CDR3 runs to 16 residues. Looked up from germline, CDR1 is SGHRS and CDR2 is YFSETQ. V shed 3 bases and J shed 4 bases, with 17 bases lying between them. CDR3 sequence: CASSSFPQEIYNEQFF. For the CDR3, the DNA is TGCGCCAGCAGCTCGTTTCCGCAAGAGATTTACAATGAGCAGTTCTTC.

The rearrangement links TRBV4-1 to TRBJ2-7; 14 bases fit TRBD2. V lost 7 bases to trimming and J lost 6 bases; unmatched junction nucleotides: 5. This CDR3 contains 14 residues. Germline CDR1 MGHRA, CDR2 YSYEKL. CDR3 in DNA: TGCGCCAGCACCTTCGGACTAGCGGGAGGCGAGCAGTACTTC. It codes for CASTFGLAGGEQYF.

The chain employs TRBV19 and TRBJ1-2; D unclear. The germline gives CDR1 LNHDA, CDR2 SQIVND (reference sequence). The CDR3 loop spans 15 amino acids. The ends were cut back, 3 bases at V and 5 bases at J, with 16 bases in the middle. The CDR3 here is CASSISQARGYGYTF. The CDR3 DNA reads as TGTGCCAGTAGTATTTCGCAGGCGCGGGGTTATGGCTACACCTTC.

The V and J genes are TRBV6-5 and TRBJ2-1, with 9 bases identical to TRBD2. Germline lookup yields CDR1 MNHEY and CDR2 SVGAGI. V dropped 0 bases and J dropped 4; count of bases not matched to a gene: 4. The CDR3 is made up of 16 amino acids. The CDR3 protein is CASSYSKLAGYNEQFF. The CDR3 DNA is TGTGCCAGCAGTTACTCGAAACTAGCGGGTTACAATGAGCAGTTCTTC.

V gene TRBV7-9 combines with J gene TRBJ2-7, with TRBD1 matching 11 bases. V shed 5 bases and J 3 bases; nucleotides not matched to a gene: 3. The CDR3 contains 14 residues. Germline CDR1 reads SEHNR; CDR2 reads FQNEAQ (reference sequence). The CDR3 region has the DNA TGTGCCAGCAGCCTGGGACAGGGGGACTACGAGCAGTACTTC. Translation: CASSLGQGDYEQYF.

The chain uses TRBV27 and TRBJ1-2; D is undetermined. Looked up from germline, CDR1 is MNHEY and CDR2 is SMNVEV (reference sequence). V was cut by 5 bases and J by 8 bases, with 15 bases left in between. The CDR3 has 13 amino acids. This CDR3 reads CASSRSGSSGYTF. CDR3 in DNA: TGTGCCAGCAGTCGTAGCGGTTCTTCAGGCTACACCTTC.

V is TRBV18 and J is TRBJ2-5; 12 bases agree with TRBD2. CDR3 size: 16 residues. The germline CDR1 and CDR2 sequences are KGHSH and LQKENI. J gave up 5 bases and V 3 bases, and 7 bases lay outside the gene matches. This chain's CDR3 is CASSPQTSGSGETQYF. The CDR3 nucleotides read TGTGCCAGCTCACCTCAGACTAGCGGGAGTGGGGAGACCCAGTACTTC. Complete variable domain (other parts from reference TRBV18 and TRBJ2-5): NAGVMQNPRHLVRRRGQEARLRCSPMKGHSHVYWYRQLPEEGLKFMVYLQKENIIDESGMPKERFSAEFPKEGPSILRIQQVVRGDSAAYFCASSPQTSGSGETQYFGPGTRLLVL.

CDR3 in DNA: TGCGCCAGCAGCTTGGGCCAACAGGTCACCGGGGAGCTGTTTTTT. It yields the protein CASSLGQQVTGELFF. The gene calls are TRBV5-1 and TRBJ2-2; a possible D gene is TRBD1 (5 bases). The germline V and J ends were trimmed by 0 bases and 4 bases, with 10 bases remaining between them. Germline lookup yields CDR1 SGHRS and CDR2 YFSETQ. The CDR3 length is 15 residues.

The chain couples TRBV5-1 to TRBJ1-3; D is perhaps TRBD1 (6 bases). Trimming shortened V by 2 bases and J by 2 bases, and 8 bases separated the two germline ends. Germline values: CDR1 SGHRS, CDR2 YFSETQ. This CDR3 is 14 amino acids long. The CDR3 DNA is TGCGCCAGCAGCTTCCAGGGGACTGGAAACACCATATATTTT. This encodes CASSFQGTGNTIYF.

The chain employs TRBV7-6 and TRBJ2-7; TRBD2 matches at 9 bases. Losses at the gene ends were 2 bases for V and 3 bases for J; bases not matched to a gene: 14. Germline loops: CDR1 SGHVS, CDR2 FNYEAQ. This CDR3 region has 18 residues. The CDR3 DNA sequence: TGTGCCAGCAGCTTAAACCCCGTGAGGCGGGAGGGAAACTACGAGCAGTACTTC. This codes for CASSLNPVRREGNYEQYF.

Written as DNA, the CDR3 is TGTGCCACCAACGCAGGGTTTAATGAAAAACTGTTTTTT. Its translation: CATNAGFNEKLFF. This chain uses TRBV10-3 with TRBJ1-4; the D gene is possibly TRBD1 (5 bases). Trimming pared 10 bases from V and 4 bases from J, leaving 13 bases between. Germline CDR1 reads ENHRY; CDR2 reads SYGVKD. The CDR3 has 13 amino acids.

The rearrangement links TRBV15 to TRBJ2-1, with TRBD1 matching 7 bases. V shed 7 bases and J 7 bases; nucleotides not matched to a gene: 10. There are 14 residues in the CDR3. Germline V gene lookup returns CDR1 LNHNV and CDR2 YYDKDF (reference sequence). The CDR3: CATIQTGRTNEQFF. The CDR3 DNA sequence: TGTGCCACCATCCAGACAGGGCGGACGAATGAGCAGTTCTTC.

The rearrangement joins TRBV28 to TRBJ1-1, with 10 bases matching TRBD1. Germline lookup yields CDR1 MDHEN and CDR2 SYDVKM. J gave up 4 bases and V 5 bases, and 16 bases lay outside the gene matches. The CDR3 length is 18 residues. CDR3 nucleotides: TGTGCCAGCAGTATCCCCGGGACAGGGGCGCGGGGTGGCACTGAAGCTTTCTTT. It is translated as CASSIPGTGARGGTEAFF.

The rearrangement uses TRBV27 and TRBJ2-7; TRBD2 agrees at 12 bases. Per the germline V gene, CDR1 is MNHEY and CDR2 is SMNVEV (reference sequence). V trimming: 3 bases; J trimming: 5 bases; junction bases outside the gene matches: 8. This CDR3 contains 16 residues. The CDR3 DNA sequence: TGTGCCAGCAGTTTGGCTAGCGGGAGGGCCGTCCACGAGCAGTACTTC. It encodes CASSLASGRAVHEQYF.